The clone carrying this T cell receptor (beta chain) was detected many times. This sample stems from a study of T cells in Graves' hyperthyroidism and ophthalmopathy. The CDR3 regions of TCR beta were amplified from RNA transcripts. HTBI primers were used for first-round RT-PCR of the TCR CDR3. TCRdb analysed the multiplex PCR reads with MiXCR anew, one entry per CDR3 protein. Found here are about half a million distinct CDR3 sequences, 15% to 20% of them singletons; the top ten hold roughly 29%. Per the germline V gene, CDR1 is SQVTM and CDR2 is ANQGSEA. V was pared by 4 bases and J by 1 base, with 7 bases of the junction left unmatched. The CDR3 runs to 14 residues.

The origin of this receptor is a woman aged 25-40 years with Graves' ophthalmopathy. The V call is TRBV29-1, the J call TRBJ2-7; TRBD2 matches 7 bases. The material sequenced was blood. CDR3 protein: CSVVSSGSSYEQYF. The DNA of the CDR3 is TGCAGCGTTGTGTCTAGCGGTTCGTCCTACGAGCAGTACTTC.